The 20 T cell receptor beta chains listed next were all sequenced from one sample in a study of OX40 agonist ivuxolimab in advanced cancers. The data were produced by immunoSEQ multiplex PCR, yet TCRdb's version contains in-frame clones alone and is incomplete. In the table there are about 76,000 clones, roughly 85% of which are singletons. Sequenced here: CD4+ or CD8+ T cells sorted from blood, sampled in a trial of the OX40 agonist ivuxolimab. Source of these receptors: an adult with an advanced solid tumor such as melanoma, head and neck, liver or kidney cancer.

A single count supports this clone. The gene calls are TRBV7-9 and TRBJ1-6, with D hard to call. There are 12 residues in the CDR3. From germline, CDR1 is SEHNR and CDR2 FQNEAQ (reference sequence). Trimming removed 4 bases at V and 7 bases at J, with 5 bases between. In DNA form, the CDR3 reads TGTGCCAGCAGCTCGGGGAATTCACCCCTCCACTTT. Encoded protein: CASSSGNSPLHF.

CDR3 nucleotides: TGCAGCGTTGCCCCAGGGGGCGACAATGAAAAACTGTTTTTT. Encoded protein: CSVAPGGDNEKLFF. The gene calls are TRBV29-1 and TRBJ1-4, with TRBD1 identical over 8 bases. The CDR3 is 14 residues long. The germline V gene has CDR1 SQVTM and CDR2 ANQGSEA. V lost 4 bases and J lost 5; bases outside the gene matches: 6. Combining the CDR3 with reference TRBV29-1 and TRBJ1-4 gives the whole variable domain SAVISQKPSRDICQRGTSLTIQCQVDSQVTMMFWYRQQPGQSLTLIATANQGSEATYESGFVIDKFPISRPNLTFSTLTVSNMSPEDSSIYLCSVAPGGDNEKLFFGSGTQLSVL.

The chain combines TRBV30 with TRBJ1-2, with D possibly matching TRBD1 (5 bases). Trimming stripped 2 bases from V and 7 bases from J, with 11 bases between. Germline assignment: CDR1 GTSNPN and CDR2 SVGIG (reference sequence). The CDR3 is 12 amino acids. DNA of the CDR3: TGTGCCTGGAGTCCGGTGGGGGGTGGCTACACCTTC. As protein: CAWSPVGGGYTF.

This sequence joins TRBV18 and TRBJ2-5; unclear D gene. Germline V gene data show CDR1 as KGHSH and CDR2 as LQKENI. This CDR3 is built from 13 residues. Trimming cost V 0 bases and J 5 bases, with 7 bases left between them. DNA for the CDR3: TGTGCCAGCTCACCACCCAGCACCGAGACCCAGTACTTC. As protein: CASSPPSTETQYF. The entire variable domain, with the rest obtained from reference TRBV18 and TRBJ2-5, is as follows: NAGVMQNPRHLVRRRGQEARLRCSPMKGHSHVYWYRQLPEEGLKFMVYLQKENIIDESGMPKERFSAEFPKEGPSILRIQQVVRGDSAAYFCASSPPSTETQYFGPGTRLLVL.

This clone was recorded once. The chain joins TRBV5-1 to TRBJ1-1; 9 bases line up with TRBD1. Trimming cost V 0 bases and J 4 bases; bases outside gene matches: 4. The CDR3 covers 15 residues. Germline V gene data show CDR1 as SGHRS and CDR2 as YFSETQ. In DNA form, the CDR3 reads TGCGCCAGCAGCTTGGTGGGGACAGGGTCCACTGAAGCTTTCTTT. Protein: CASSLVGTGSTEAFF.

V usage is TRBV25-1 and J usage is TRBJ2-5; D is undetermined. Per germline, CDR1 MGHDK and CDR2 SYGVNS. V gave up 3 bases and J gave up 5 bases, with 1 base separating them. The length of the CDR3 is 10 residues. DNA for the CDR3: TGTGCCAGCAGTGAGGAGACCCAGTACTTC. It is translated as CASSEETQYF.

The chain joins TRBV2 to TRBJ2-3, with 10 bases lining up with TRBD2. Germline assignment: CDR1 SNHLY and CDR2 FYNNEI. This CDR3 is built from 19 residues. Germline trimming cut 5 bases from V and 0 bases from J; bases unmatched to any gene: 14. CDR3 DNA sequence: TGTGCCAGCAGTCCTACCTGGCCTAGCGGGGGCCTTAGCACAGATACGCAGTATTTT. It codes for CASSPTWPSGGLSTDTQYF.

The V gene is TRBV29-1, the J gene TRBJ2-5; tentatively, D is TRBD1 (6 bases). From germline, CDR1 is SQVTM and CDR2 ANQGSEA. Trimming pared 7 bases from V and 4 bases from J, leaving 13 bases between. The CDR3 sequence is 12 residues long. This CDR3 reads CSDSGVAETQYF. The CDR3 DNA is TGCAGCGATTCAGGGGTGGCAGAGACCCAGTACTTC.

This rearrangement joins TRBV25-1 to TRBJ2-5, with D hard to call. CDR3 length: 13 amino acids. Germline V gene data show CDR1 as MGHDK and CDR2 as SYGVNS. Trimming took 4 bases from V and 4 from J, leaving 10 bases between them. The CDR3 is CASSAHGRETQYF. The CDR3 region has the DNA TGTGCCAGCAGTGCCCACGGACGAGAGACCCAGTACTTC.

This clone showed up just a few times. In the same sample, other DNA sequences code for this CDR3. The chain carries TRBV2 and TRBJ1-2; D gene unclear. CDR3 length equals 12 residues. Trimming left V 3 bases short and J 6 bases short, with 8 bases between. Germline CDR1 SNHLY, CDR2 FYNNEI. Here the CDR3 DNA reads TGTGCCAGCAGTGAGAGCGGGAATGGCTACACCTTC. As protein: CASSESGNGYTF.

The J gene is TRBJ2-4, the V gene TRBV5-6; either TRBD1 or TRBD2 may supply D (6 bases each). The V and J ends lost 0 bases and 8 bases respectively, with 12 bases between them. This CDR3 has 14 residues. The V gene's germline CDR1 is SGHDT and CDR2 YYEEEE. As DNA, the CDR3 is TGTGCCAGCAGCTTGGCGGGGGCGAGGGACATTCAGTACTTC. This gives the protein CASSLAGARDIQYF. The complete variable domain, with remaining parts taken from reference TRBV5-6 and TRBJ2-4, reads DAGVTQSPTHLIKTRGQQVTLRCSPKSGHDTVSWYQQALGQGPQFIFQYYEEEERQRGNFPDRFSGHQFPNYSSELNVNALLLGDSALYLCASSLAGARDIQYFGAGTRLSVL.

The chain joins TRBV2 to TRBJ2-7; D remains unclear. The CDR3 has 11 amino acids. V was trimmed by 1 base and J by 7 bases, leaving 5 bases between them. Germline V gives CDR1 SNHLY, CDR2 FYNNEI. The CDR3 nucleotides are TGTGCCAGCAGTGAAGTTGTTGAGCAGTACTTC. It yields the protein CASSEVVEQYF.

CDR3 loop: CAWSMWGGEQYF. CDR3 in DNA: TGTGCCTGGAGCATGTGGGGGGGAGAGCAGTACTTC. This chain links TRBV30 with TRBJ2-7; 7 bases match TRBD2. The length of the CDR3 is 12 residues. The junction had 6 bases not matched to a gene; V was cut back by 3 bases and J by 7 bases. The germline CDR1 and CDR2 sequences are GTSNPN and SVGIG (reference sequence).

Note on this clone: The junction departs from the called germline gene at one end, perhaps through a read error. The J gene is TRBJ1-1, the V gene TRBV5-4, with D hard to call. The length of the CDR3 is 15 residues. Germline V gives CDR1 SGHNT, CDR2 YYREEE (reference sequence). CDR3 nucleotide sequence: TGTGCCAGCGGCTTGGGCGTTGTGATGAACACTGAAGCTTTCTTT. Translation: CASGLGVVMNTEAFF.

This chain links TRBV6-1 with TRBJ1-3, with D unresolved. Germline V gene sequence: CDR1 MNHNS, CDR2 SASEGT. V was clipped by 2 bases and J by 4 bases, with 3 bases between them. The CDR3 has 12 residues. The CDR3 region is CASSETGNTIYF. The CDR3 bases are TGTGCCAGCAGTGAAACGGGAAACACCATATATTTT.

This clone was recorded once. The CDR3 bases are TGTGCCAGTAGTATGGGGGACAGCTATAATTCACCCCTCCACTTT. Translated: CASSMGDSYNSPLHF. V is TRBV19 and J is TRBJ1-6, with 7 positions matching TRBD1. The CDR3 extends over 15 amino acids. V trimming: 3 bases; J trimming: 3 bases; junction bases outside the gene matches: 2. Germline V gene lookup returns CDR1 LNHDA and CDR2 SQIVND (reference sequence).

The chain is built from TRBV6-1 and TRBJ1-2; 10 bases line up with TRBD1. Germline V gene lookup returns CDR1 MNHNS and CDR2 SASEGT. The CDR3 is 14 amino acids. J was trimmed by 4 bases and V by 5 bases; bases with no gene match: 4. The CDR3 is CASSRTGGPYGYTF. CDR3 DNA sequence: TGTGCCAGCAGTCGGACAGGGGGGCCCTATGGCTACACCTTC.

In its sample, this clone was seen once. The rearrangement uses TRBV5-1 and TRBJ2-5, with 11 bases identical to TRBD2. Germline V lookup: CDR1 SGHRS, CDR2 YFSETQ. This CDR3 contains 14 residues. V was clipped by 4 bases and J by 4 bases; unmatched bases: 3. DNA for the CDR3: TGCGCCAGCAGCACAGGACTAGCGGGAGAGACCCAGTACTTC. This translates into CASSTGLAGETQYF.

The chain uses TRBV7-2 and TRBJ2-2; no clear D. Germline assignment: CDR1 SGHTA and CDR2 FQGNSA. Between the trimmed V and J ends, which lost 7 bases and 0 bases, there was a span of 9 bases. CDR3 length equals 14 residues. The CDR3 loop reads CASNTLSNTGELFF. DNA of the CDR3: TGTGCCAGCAACACCCTCTCGAACACCGGGGAGCTGTTTTTT.

The CDR3 spells CASSLAGTGYGYTF. The CDR3 coding sequence is TGTGCCAGCAGCTTGGCTGGGACAGGTTATGGCTACACCTTC. J is TRBJ1-2 and V is TRBV7-9; 8 bases match TRBD1. Germline CDR1 and CDR2: SEHNR and FQNEAQ (reference sequence). V trimming: 3 bases; J trimming: 5 bases; junction bases outside the gene matches: 5. The CDR3 is made up of 14 amino acids.